This T cell receptor (beta chain) was identified during a study of PD-1 blockade in classical Hodgkin lymphoma. After autologous stem cell transplantation all patients relapsed, and prior brentuximab vedotin exposure differed between cohorts. Magnetic depletion of unwanted cells isolated CD4+ T cells from thawed PBMCs. Classification of best responses gave complete response, partial response or progressive disease. Profiling relied on immunoSEQ multiplex PCR, and the TCRdb table lists in-frame clones only, not all of them. The table includes about 35,000 clones, 75% to 95% detected once. This CDR3 spans 12 amino acids. Germline lookup yields CDR1 LNHDA and CDR2 SQIVND (reference sequence). V gave up 3 bases and J gave up 8 bases, with 8 bases separating them.

The J gene is TRBJ2-1, the V gene TRBV19; D gene uncertain. Sequenced here: CD4+ T cells from blood, sampled at baseline. The sequence derives from a human donor with classical Hodgkin lymphoma. CDR3 sequence reads: CASSIEFHEQFF. The DNA of the CDR3 is TGTGCCAGTAGTATTGAGTTCCATGAGCAGTTCTTC.